The next 19 T cell receptor beta chains were all read from a single sample in a study of T cells after yellow fever vaccination. TCRdb re-called the 5' RACE reads through MiXCR, storing one row per CDR3 protein. The data hold roughly 500,000 distinct CDR3 sequences, with roughly a fifth observed a single time. The material was PBMCs, obtained 15 days after the yellow fever booster vaccination. Every receptor here comes from a young man who received the YFV17D yellow fever vaccine.

This clonotype was counted ten times or more. The CDR3, as DNA: TGTGCCAGCAGCTCCGGGACTAGCGGCTACAATGAGCAGTTCTTC. Its translation: CASSSGTSGYNEQFF. The chain recombines TRBV27 with TRBJ2-1; 11 positions agree with TRBD2. The length of the CDR3 is 15 residues. Germline CDR1 and CDR2: MNHEY and SMNVEV (reference sequence). The junction had 4 bases not matched to a gene; V was cut back by 6 bases and J by 3 bases.

The chain is built from TRBV12-5 and TRBJ1-1; no reliable D call. The germline V and J ends were trimmed by 6 bases and 10 bases, with 12 bases remaining between them. The CDR3 totals 11 residues. Germline V gene sequence: CDR1 LGHNT, CDR2 FRNRAP. CDR3 coding DNA: TGTGCTAGTGGACTAGGGAGGACAGCTTTCTTT. As protein: CASGLGRTAFF.

The chain joins TRBV5-1 to TRBJ1-3, with 11 positions matching TRBD1. The CDR3 has 15 amino acids. Per the germline V gene, CDR1 is SGHRS and CDR2 is YFSETQ. Losses at the gene ends were 6 bases for V and 7 bases for J; bases not matched to a gene: 9. In DNA, the CDR3 is TGCGCCAGCAATCAAGACGGACAGGGGGCGAACACCATATATTTT. This codes for CASNQDGQGANTIYF.

Only a few counts were recorded for this clonotype. This chain joins TRBV28 and TRBJ2-1; D tentatively reads TRBD1 or TRBD2 (5 bases each). From germline, CDR1 is MDHEN and CDR2 SYDVKM. V was clipped by 3 bases and J by 2 bases, with 14 bases between them. This CDR3 region has 16 residues. The CDR3 is CASSFLSGTTYNEQFF. CDR3 sequence (DNA): TGTGCCAGCAGTTTCCTCTCCGGGACCACCTACAATGAGCAGTTCTTC.

V is TRBV20-1 and J is TRBJ1-2; TRBD1 matches at 12 bases. The CDR3 loop spans 13 amino acids. Germline CDR1 reads DFQATT; CDR2 reads SNEGSKA (reference sequence). The V and J ends lost 6 bases and 7 bases, in that order; junction bases with no gene match: 6. Here the CDR3 reads CSASGTGGPGYTF. In nucleotides, the CDR3 is TGCAGTGCCTCCGGGACAGGGGGCCCTGGCTACACCTTC.

This clonotype showed up just a few times. The chain joins TRBV20-1 to TRBJ2-3; D remains ambiguous. V shed 6 bases and J shed 8 bases, with 3 bases lying between them. Germline V gene sequence: CDR1 DFQATT, CDR2 SNEGSKA (reference sequence). CDR3 size: 8 residues. CDR3 in amino acids: CSASTQYF. The CDR3 DNA reads as TGCAGTGCGAGTACGCAGTATTTT.

This clonotype has at least ten counts. The CDR3 is CASSLVGGQPQHF. The CDR3, as DNA: TGTGCCAGCAGCTTGGTAGGGGGGCAGCCCCAGCATTTT. The V call is TRBV5-6, the J call TRBJ1-5, with D perhaps TRBD1 (6 bases). The V gene's germline CDR1 is SGHDT and CDR2 YYEEEE. The ends were cut back, 0 bases at V and 7 bases at J, with 8 bases in the middle. The CDR3 loop spans 13 amino acids. The whole variable domain, remainder taken from reference TRBV5-6 and TRBJ1-5, is DAGVTQSPTHLIKTRGQQVTLRCSPKSGHDTVSWYQQALGQGPQFIFQYYEEEERQRGNFPDRFSGHQFPNYSSELNVNALLLGDSALYLCASSLVGGQPQHFGDGTRLSIL.

This rearrangement joins TRBV18 to TRBJ2-7; D might be TRBD2 (6 bases). Germline-derived CDR1 and CDR2 are KGHSH and LQKENI. V was trimmed by 6 bases and J by 3 bases, leaving 15 bases between them. The CDR3 covers 14 residues. The CDR3 nucleotides are TGTGCCAGCTCCGCCTCGGGCGGGAACTACGAGCAGTACTTC. This encodes CASSASGGNYEQYF.

The rearrangement uses TRBV6-5 and TRBJ2-3; D gene uncertain. The ends were cut back, 0 bases at V and 0 bases at J, with 10 bases in the middle. This CDR3 contains 16 residues. Germline V gene data show CDR1 as MNHEY and CDR2 as SVGAGI. Here the CDR3 DNA reads TGTGCCAGCAGTTACTCGAATAGTTTCAGCACAGATACGCAGTATTTT. Protein sequence: CASSYSNSFSTDTQYF.

This clonotype was detected a few times. This chain links TRBV20-1 with TRBJ2-3, with a weak D call TRBD2 (5 bases). Germline CDR1 is DFQATT and CDR2 is SNEGSKA (reference sequence). Trimming took 1 base from V and 3 from J, leaving 20 bases between them. The length of the CDR3 is 17 residues. CDR3 coding DNA: TGCAGTGCTAGAGGAGCGGATAAGAGTCGAGAAACAGATACGCAGTATTTT. Its protein product is CSARGADKSRETDTQYF.

This clonotype appeared a few times. The V gene is TRBV3-1, the J gene TRBJ2-3; D is perhaps TRBD1 (6 bases). CDR1 and CDR2 (germline): LGHDT, YNNKEL (reference sequence). V lost 4 bases and J 2 bases, leaving 10 bases between the germline ends. CDR3 size: 14 residues. The CDR3 loop is CASSPGHSTDTQYF. CDR3 sequence (DNA): TGTGCCAGCAGCCCGGGACATTCCACAGATACGCAGTATTTT.

This sequence joins TRBV7-2 and TRBJ1-2, with no clear D. CDR1 is SGHTA, CDR2 FQGNSA, per germline. Trimming stripped 5 bases from V and 0 bases from J, with 19 bases between. The CDR3 has 17 amino acids. CDR3 in amino acids: CASSPNPQMTSNYGYTF. The CDR3 coding sequence is TGTGCCAGCAGCCCAAACCCACAGATGACTTCTAACTATGGCTACACCTTC.

V and J are TRBV11-2 and TRBJ2-2, with 7 bases that match TRBD2. The junction had 10 bases not matched to a gene; V was cut back by 7 bases and J by 2 bases. CDR3 length equals 16 residues. Germline-derived CDR1 and CDR2 are SGHAT and FQNNGV. As DNA, the CDR3 is TGTGCCAGCACCGGGGACTACGTCACTAACACCGGGGAGCTGTTTTTT. This sequence encodes CASTGDYVTNTGELFF.

This clonotype appeared a single time. The CDR3: CASTFDGRNTGELFF. Written as DNA, the CDR3 is TGTGCCAGCACATTCGACGGGAGGAACACCGGGGAGCTGTTTTTT. The chain joins TRBV6-1 to TRBJ2-2, with D possibly matching TRBD2 (6 bases). The CDR3 spans 15 residues. V was pared by 7 bases and J by 1 base, with 13 bases between. Germline CDR1 MNHNS, CDR2 SASEGT.

This clonotype appeared a few times. The J gene is TRBJ2-3, the V gene TRBV19; D perhaps matches TRBD2 (5 bases). The CDR3 is made up of 13 amino acids. Trimming took 9 bases from V and 1 from J, leaving 11 bases between them. The germline gives CDR1 LNHDA, CDR2 SQIVND (reference sequence). The DNA of the CDR3 is TGTGCCAGCCGGGAAACAGGCACAGATACGCAGTATTTT. This translates into CASRETGTDTQYF. Full variable domain (remainder filled in from reference TRBV19 and TRBJ2-3): DGGITQSPKYLFRKEGQNVTLSCEQNLNHDAMYWYRQDPGQGLRLIYYSQIVNDFQKGDIAEGYSVSREKKESFPLTVTSAQKNPTAFYLCASRETGTDTQYFGPGTRLTVL.

The genes are TRBV6-5 and TRBJ2-3; 8 nucleotides line up with TRBD2. CDR1 and CDR2 from the germline V gene are MNHEY and SVGAGI. Trimming cost V 2 bases and J 0 bases; bases outside gene matches: 10. The length of the CDR3 is 18 residues. In nucleotides, the CDR3 is TGTGCCAGCAGTTACAGCCCCTGGCTAGCGGGTAGCACAGATACGCAGTATTTT. The encoded protein is CASSYSPWLAGSTDTQYF.

This rearrangement joins TRBV28 to TRBJ1-4; tentatively, D is TRBD1 (5 bases). Trimming took 8 bases from V and 4 from J, leaving 17 bases between them. Germline-derived CDR1 and CDR2 are MDHEN and SYDVKM. CDR3 length: 15 residues. The CDR3 coding sequence is TGTGCCAGCCTTCGGGGGGGGAGAGGTAATGAAAAACTGTTTTTT. Protein product: CASLRGGRGNEKLFF.

This clonotype was observed a handful of times. The V call is TRBV5-1, the J call TRBJ2-3; the D gene is possibly TRBD2 (5 bases). Between the trimmed V and J ends, which lost 5 bases and 0 bases, there was a span of 25 bases. The germline V gene encodes CDR1 SGHRS and CDR2 YFSETQ. The CDR3 sequence is 19 residues long. The CDR3 is CASSGSYVGEPSSTDTQYF. CDR3 nucleotide sequence: TGCGCCAGCAGTGGATCGTATGTCGGGGAGCCCTCTAGCACAGATACGCAGTATTTT.

This chain connects TRBV12-3 or TRBV12-4 to TRBJ2-1; D perhaps matches TRBD1 (5 bases). Trimming pared 1 base from V and 14 bases from J, leaving 24 bases between. There are 16 residues in the CDR3. The CDR3 DNA follows: TGTGCCAGCAGTTTAGTCCGGGCGGATCTTGGGGCCGAGAAGTTCTTC. Protein: CASSLVRADLGAEKFF.